This T cell receptor beta chain was observed in a study of blood T cell repertoires in COVID-19. Background on the study: There were acute and convalescent COVID-19 samples, and they came from the United States, Italy and Spain.

Trimming removed 4 bases from V and 4 bases from J; junction bases left unmatched: 16. CDR3 size: 17 residues. CDR1 is SGHRS, CDR2 YFSETQ, per germline. Original analysis: From reference gene primer amplification, estimates of nucleated cell counts were derived. The repertoire was sequenced with immunoSEQ multiplex PCR; TCRdb's copy has only in-frame clones and lacks some. D and trimming were read from the DNA, whereas the V and J calls and clone size are those reported in that table. The sample consists of 90,000 or so clones, about nine tenths of them appearing once. The chain couples TRBV5-1 to TRBJ1-1; 7 nucleotides agree with TRBD1. The sequencing input was peripheral blood. This receptor was taken from a man aged 60 to 69 with acute or convalescent COVID-19. The CDR3, as DNA: TGCGCCAGCAGCACTGGGACAGAAGTTGGTGGTGGCACTGAAGCTTTCTTT. This gives the protein CASSTGTEVGGGTEAFF.